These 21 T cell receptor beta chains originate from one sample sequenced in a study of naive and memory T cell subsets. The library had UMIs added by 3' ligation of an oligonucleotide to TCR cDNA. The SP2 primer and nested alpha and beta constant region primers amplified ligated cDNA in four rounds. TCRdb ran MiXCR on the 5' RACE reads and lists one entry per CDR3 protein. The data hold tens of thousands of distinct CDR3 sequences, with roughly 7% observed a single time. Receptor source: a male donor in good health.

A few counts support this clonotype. The CDR3 DNA is TGTGCCAGCATCCCTCGGACCGGGGAGCTGTTTTTT. Translated, it gives CASIPRTGELFF. This chain links TRBV7-2 with TRBJ2-2; no clear D. The ends were cut back, 7 bases at V and 5 bases at J, with 8 bases in the middle. Germline V lookup: CDR1 SGHTA, CDR2 FQGNSA. CDR3 size: 12 residues.

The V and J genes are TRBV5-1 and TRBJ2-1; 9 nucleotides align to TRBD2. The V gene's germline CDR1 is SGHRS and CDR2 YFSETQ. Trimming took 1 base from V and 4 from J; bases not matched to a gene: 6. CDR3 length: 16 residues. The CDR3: CASSLYPSGEYNEQFF. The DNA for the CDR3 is TGCGCCAGCAGCTTGTATCCTAGCGGGGAATACAATGAGCAGTTCTTC.

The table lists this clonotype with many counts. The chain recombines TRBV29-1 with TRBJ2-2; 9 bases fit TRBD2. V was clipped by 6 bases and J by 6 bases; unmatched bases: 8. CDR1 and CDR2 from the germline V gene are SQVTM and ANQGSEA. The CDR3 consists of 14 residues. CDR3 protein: CSVDSGSGAGELFF. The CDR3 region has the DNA TGCAGCGTCGATAGCGGGAGTGGCGCCGGGGAGCTGTTTTTT.

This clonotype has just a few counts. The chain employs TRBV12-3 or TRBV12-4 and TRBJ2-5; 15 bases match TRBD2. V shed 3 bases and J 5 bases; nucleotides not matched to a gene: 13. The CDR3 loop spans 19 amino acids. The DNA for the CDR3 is TGTGCCAGCAGTTTGGAGAGGACTAGCGGGGGGGCGGTGGGTGAGACCCAGTACTTC. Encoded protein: CASSLERTSGGAVGETQYF.

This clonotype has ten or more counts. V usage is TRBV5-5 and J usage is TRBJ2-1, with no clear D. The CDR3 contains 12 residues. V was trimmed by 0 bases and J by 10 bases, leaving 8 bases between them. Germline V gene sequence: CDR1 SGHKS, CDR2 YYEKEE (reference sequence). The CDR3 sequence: CASSLDPYEQFF. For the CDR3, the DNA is TGTGCCAGCAGCTTGGATCCATACGAGCAGTTCTTC.

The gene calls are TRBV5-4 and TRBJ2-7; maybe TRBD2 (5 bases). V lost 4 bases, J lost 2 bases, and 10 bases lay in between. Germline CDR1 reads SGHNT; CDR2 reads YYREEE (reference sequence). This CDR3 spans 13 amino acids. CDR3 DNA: TGTGCCAGCAGCCGGACTGGAACCTACGAGCAGTACTTC. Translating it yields CASSRTGTYEQYF.

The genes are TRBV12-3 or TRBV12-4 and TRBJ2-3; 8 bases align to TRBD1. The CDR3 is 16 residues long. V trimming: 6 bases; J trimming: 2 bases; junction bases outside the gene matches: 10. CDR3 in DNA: TGTGCCAGCAGAAGACAGGGGCTTGGGGACACAGATACGCAGTATTTT. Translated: CASRRQGLGDTDTQYF.

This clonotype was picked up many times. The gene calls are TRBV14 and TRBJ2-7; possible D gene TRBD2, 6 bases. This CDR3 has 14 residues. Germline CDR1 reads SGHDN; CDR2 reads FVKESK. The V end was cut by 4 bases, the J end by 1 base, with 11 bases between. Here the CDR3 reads CASSLGDWSYEQYF. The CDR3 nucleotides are TGTGCCAGCAGCCTGGGGGACTGGTCCTACGAGCAGTACTTC.

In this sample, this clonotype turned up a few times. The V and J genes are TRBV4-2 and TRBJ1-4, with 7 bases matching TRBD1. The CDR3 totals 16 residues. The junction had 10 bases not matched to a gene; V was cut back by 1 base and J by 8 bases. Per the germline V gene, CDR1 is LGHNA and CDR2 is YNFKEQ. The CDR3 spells CASSQGSQGQQEKLFF. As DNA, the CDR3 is TGTGCCAGCAGCCAAGGCTCACAGGGGCAGCAGGAAAAACTGTTTTTT.

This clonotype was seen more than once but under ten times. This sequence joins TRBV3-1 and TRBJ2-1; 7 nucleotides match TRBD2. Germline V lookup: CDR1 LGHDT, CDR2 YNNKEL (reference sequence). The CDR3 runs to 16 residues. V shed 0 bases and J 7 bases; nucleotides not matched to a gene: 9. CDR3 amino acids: CASSQDYAGDRNEQFF. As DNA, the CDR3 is TGTGCCAGCAGCCAAGACTACGCGGGAGACCGGAATGAGCAGTTCTTC.

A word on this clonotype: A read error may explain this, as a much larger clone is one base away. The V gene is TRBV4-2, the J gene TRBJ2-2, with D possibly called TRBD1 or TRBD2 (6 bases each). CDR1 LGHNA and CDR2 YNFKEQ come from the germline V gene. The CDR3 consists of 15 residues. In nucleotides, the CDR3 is TGTGCCAGCAGACAAGAAGAGGGGGGCACCGGGGAGCTGTTTTTT. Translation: CASRQEEGGTGELFF.

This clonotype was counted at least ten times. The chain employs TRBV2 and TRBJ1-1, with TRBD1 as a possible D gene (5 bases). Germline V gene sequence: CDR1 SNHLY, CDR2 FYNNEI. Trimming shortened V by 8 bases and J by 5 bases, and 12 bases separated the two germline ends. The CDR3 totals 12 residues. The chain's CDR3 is CASQQGRTEAFF. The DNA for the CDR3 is TGTGCCAGCCAGCAGGGAAGAACTGAAGCTTTCTTT.

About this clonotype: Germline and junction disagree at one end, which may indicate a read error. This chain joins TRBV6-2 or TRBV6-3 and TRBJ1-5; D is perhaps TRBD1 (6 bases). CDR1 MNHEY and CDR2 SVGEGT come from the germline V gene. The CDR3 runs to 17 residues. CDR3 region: CASRLQGGASTNQPQRF. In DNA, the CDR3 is TGTGCCAGCAGACTCCAAGGGGGGGCCTCGACAAACCAGCCCCAGCGTTTT.

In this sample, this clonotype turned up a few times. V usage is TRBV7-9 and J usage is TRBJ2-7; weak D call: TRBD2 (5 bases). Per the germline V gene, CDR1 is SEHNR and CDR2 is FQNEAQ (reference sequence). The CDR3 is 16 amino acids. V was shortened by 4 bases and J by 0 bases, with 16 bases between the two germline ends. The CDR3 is CASSSSGGTSSYEQYF. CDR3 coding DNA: TGTGCCAGCAGCTCATCAGGCGGTACTAGCTCCTACGAGCAGTACTTC. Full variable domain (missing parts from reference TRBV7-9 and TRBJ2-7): DTGVSQNPRHKITKRGQNVTFRCDPISEHNRLYWYRQTLGQGPEFLTYFQNEAQLEKSRLLSDRFSAERPKGSFSTLEIQRTEQGDSAMYLCASSSSGGTSSYEQYFGPGTRLTVT.

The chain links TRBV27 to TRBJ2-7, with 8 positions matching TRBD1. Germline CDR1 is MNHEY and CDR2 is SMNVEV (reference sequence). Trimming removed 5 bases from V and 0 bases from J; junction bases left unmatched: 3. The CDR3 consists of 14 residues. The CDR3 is CASSPGQDSYEQYF. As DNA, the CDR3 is TGTGCCAGCAGTCCGGGACAGGACTCCTACGAGCAGTACTTC.

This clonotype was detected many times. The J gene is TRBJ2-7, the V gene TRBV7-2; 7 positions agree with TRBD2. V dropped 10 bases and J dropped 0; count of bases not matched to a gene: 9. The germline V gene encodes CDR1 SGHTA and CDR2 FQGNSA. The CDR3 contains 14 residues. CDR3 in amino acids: CAIGRSGSSYEQYF. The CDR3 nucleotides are TGTGCCATCGGGAGGAGCGGAAGCTCCTACGAGCAGTACTTC.

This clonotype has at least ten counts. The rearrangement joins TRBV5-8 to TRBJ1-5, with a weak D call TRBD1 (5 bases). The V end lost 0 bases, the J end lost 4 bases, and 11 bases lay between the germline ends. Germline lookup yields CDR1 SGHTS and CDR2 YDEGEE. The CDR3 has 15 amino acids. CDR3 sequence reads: CASSLEGRENQPQHF. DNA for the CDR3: TGTGCCAGCAGCTTGGAGGGACGGGAGAATCAGCCCCAGCATTTT.

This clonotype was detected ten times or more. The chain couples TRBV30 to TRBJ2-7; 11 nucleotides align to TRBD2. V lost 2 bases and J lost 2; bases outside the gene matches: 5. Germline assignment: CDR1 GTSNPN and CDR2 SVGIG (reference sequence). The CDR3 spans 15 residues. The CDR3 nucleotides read TGTGCCTGGAGTAGACTAGCGGGACTCCCCTACGAGCAGTACTTC. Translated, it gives CAWSRLAGLPYEQYF.

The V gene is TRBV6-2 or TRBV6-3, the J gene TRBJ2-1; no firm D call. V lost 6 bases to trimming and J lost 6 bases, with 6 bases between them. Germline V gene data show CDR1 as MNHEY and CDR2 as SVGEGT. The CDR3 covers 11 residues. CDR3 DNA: TGTGCCAGCAGAGGAAGCAATGAGCAGTTCTTC. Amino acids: CASRGSNEQFF.

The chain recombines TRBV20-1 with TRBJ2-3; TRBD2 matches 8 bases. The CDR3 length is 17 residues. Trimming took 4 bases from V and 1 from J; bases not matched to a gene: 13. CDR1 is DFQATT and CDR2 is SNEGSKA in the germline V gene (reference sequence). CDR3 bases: TGCAGTGCTATCCCCTATCCGGGACTAGTCGGCACAGATACGCAGTATTTT. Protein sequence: CSAIPYPGLVGTDTQYF.

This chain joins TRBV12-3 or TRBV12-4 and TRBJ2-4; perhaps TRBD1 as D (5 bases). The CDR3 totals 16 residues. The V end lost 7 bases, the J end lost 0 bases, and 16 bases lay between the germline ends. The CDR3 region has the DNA TGTGCCAGCACCCTCAGGGCAGGGATAGCCAAAAACATTCAGTACTTC. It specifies CASTLRAGIAKNIQYF.